This T cell receptor (beta chain) was captured by sequencing in a study of cytomegalovirus exposure and HLA in healthy donors. General observations from the study: Follow-up analysis later connected one missense variant in DCLRE1C with trimming of TCR beta V- and J-genes. Likely technical artifact: a cluster of highly shared sequence variants.

Researchers ran the PCR with 60 Vbeta and 13 Jbeta primers. The data were produced by immunoSEQ multiplex PCR, yet TCRdb's version contains in-frame clones alone and is incomplete. In the table there are 120,000 to 150,000 clones, 79% of which are singletons. Remarks on this clone: The antigen is not known.

The CDR3 has 12 amino acids. V dropped 7 bases and J dropped 3 bases, with 10 bases sitting between them. The germline V gene encodes CDR1 SQVTM and CDR2 ANQGSEA. The sequence derives from a man aged 18 to 29 in good health and CMV-seronegative. The rearrangement joins TRBV29-1 to TRBJ2-4; D might be TRBD1 (6 bases). Input material: PBMCs. As DNA, the CDR3 is TGCAGCGCACAGGGTAGCAAAAACATTCAGTACTTC. This sequence encodes CSAQGSKNIQYF.